A selection of T cell receptor beta chains follows, all from one sample in a study of blood T cell repertoires in COVID-19. Produced via immunoSEQ multiplex PCR; TCRdb's table is partial and in-frame only. The sample contains approximately 120,000 clones, approximately 90% of which appear only once. The sample comprised peripheral blood. Receptors originate from a human donor in a cohort sampled during active COVID-19. Each CDR3 is given with its conserved first and last residue. A D gene is named only where the DNA matches it firmly. Some rows have no size entry. The others give once, few or many, or a class for an expanded clone.

- - TRBJ2-2 TRBV29-1 TGCAGCGTTGAACCAGCGAACACCGGGGAGCTGTTTTTT CSVEPANTGELFF
- - TRBJ2-2 TRBV13 TGTGCCAGCAGCATGGACTTAGATGGCATGGGGGAGCTGTTTTTT CASSMDLDGMGELFF
- TRBD2 TRBJ2-7 TRBV6-1 TGTGCCAGCAGTGACCCGCGGGGGAGGTCTAGCTCCTACGAGCAGTACTTC CASSDPRGRSSSYEQYF
- - TRBJ1-2 TRBV7-9 TGTGCCAGCAGCCCACGGACAAGCTCTGGCTACACCTTC CASSPRTSSGYTF
- - TRBJ1-3 TRBV18 TGTGCCAGCTGCAGGGACACTGGAAACACCATATATTTT CASCRDTGNTIYF
- TRBD2 TRBJ2-7 TRBV6-7 TGTGCCAGCAGTTACTTACAGCGGGAAGTATCCTACGAGCAGTACTTC CASSYLQREVSYEQYF
- - TRBJ1-1 TRBV4-2 TGTGCCAGCAGCCAAGTCGGTAGTCTTCGAGACACTGAAGCTTTCTTT CASSQVGSLRDTEAFF
- - TRBJ2-3 TRBV24-1 TGTGCCACCAGTGATAGCGGACCAAAAGGGATAGATACGCAGTATTTT CATSDSGPKGIDTQYF
- - TRBJ1-4 TRBV6-6 TGTGCCAGCAGTCATATCAGGGGCTCTAATGAAAAACTGTTTTTT CASSHIRGSNEKLFF
once - TRBJ2-3 TRBV18 TGTGCCAGCTCACGTCTCTCCACAGAGGGTACGCAGTATTTT CASSRLSTEGTQYF
- - TRBJ2-6 TRBV2 TGTGCCAGCCCCGGTATAGCAAGCTCTGGGGCCAACGTCCTGACTTTC CASPGIASSGANVLTF
- TRBD1 TRBJ1-3 TRBV28 TGTGCCAGCAGTTTGACAGGGGGCGCTGGAAACACCATATATTTT CASSLTGGAGNTIYF
- - TRBJ1-6 TRBV9 TGTGCCAGCAGCCCTCACCCCAGCGGGGGTAATTCACCCCTCCACTTT CASSPHPSGGNSPLHF
- - TRBJ2-7 TRBV12-3/TRBV12-4 TGTGCCAGCAAGATACAGAGCTCCTACGAGCAGTACTTC CASKIQSSYEQYF
- TRBD1 TRBJ2-7 TRBV24-1 TGTGCCACCAGTGACCGAGGGGGCTCCCCCTACGAGCAGTACTTC CATSDRGGSPYEQYF
- TRBD1 TRBJ2-3 TRBV28 TGTGCCAGCAGTCTCGACAGGGAAACAGTAACAGATACGCAGTATTTT CASSLDRETVTDTQYF
- - TRBJ1-3 TRBV5-1 TGCGCCAGCAGCTTGACAGACCAAAGAAACACCATATATTTT CASSLTDQRNTIYF
- - TRBJ2-5 TRBV19 TGTGCCAGTAGTATACAGGGGGAGACCCAGTACTTC CASSIQGETQYF
- TRBD2 TRBJ2-1 TRBV5-1 TGCGCCAGCAGCCGGACTAGCGGGTCGATCTCCTACAATGAGCAGTTCTTC CASSRTSGSISYNEQFF
few TRBD2 TRBJ2-7 TRBV7-9 TGTGCCAGCAGCTCGGGGGGCTCCTACGAGCAGTACTTC CASSSGGSYEQYF
- - TRBJ1-4 TRBV28 TGTGCCAGCAGTCGGTCCGGGACACAGAATGAAAAACTGTTTTTT CASSRSGTQNEKLFF
- TRBD2 TRBJ2-3 TRBV19 TGTGCCAGTAGTACTAGCGGGGGGGCAACAGATACGCAGTATTTT CASSTSGGATDTQYF
- TRBD1 TRBJ2-3 TRBV13 TGTGCCAGCAGCCCACCTACAGGGGGAGGCACAGATACGCAGTATTTT CASSPPTGGGTDTQYF
- TRBD2 TRBJ2-5 TRBV4-2 TGTGCCAGCAGCCAAACAACTAGCGGGGGGGCGGAAGAGACCCAGTACTTC CASSQTTSGGAEETQYF
- - TRBJ2-7 TRBV30 TGTGCCTGGAGTGTACTCAGGGCCCACGAGCAGTACTTC CAWSVLRAHEQYF
once - TRBJ1-6 TRBV18 TGTGCCAGCTCACCAGTCGGGGAAAATTCACCCCTCCACTTT CASSPVGENSPLHF
- - TRBJ1-6 TRBV4-1 TGCGCCAGCAGCCGGGTCGAGGGCGAACCCCTCCACTTT CASSRVEGEPLHF
once - TRBJ1-3 TRBV28 TGTGCCAGCAGTTTGAGGGGGGGACCTGGAAACACCATATATTTT CASSLRGGPGNTIYF
- - TRBJ1-6 TRBV5-5 TGTGCCAGCAGCTTGGAAGTTAGCTCCTATAATTCACCCCTCCACTTT CASSLEVSSYNSPLHF
- - TRBJ1-3 TRBV28 TGTGCCAGCACCCGCGGGCCGAAAAACACCATATATTTT CASTRGPKNTIYF
few - TRBJ2-7 TRBV19 TGTGCCAGTAGTATAGACCCCTCGGGACAAGTCTACGAGCAGTACTTC CASSIDPSGQVYEQYF
- TRBD2 TRBJ2-1 TRBV6-5 TGTGCCAGCACCCGAGGTACTAGCGGGAACTCTGGGCAGTTCTTC CASTRGTSGNSGQFF
- - TRBJ2-3 TRBV5-1 TGCGCCAGCAGCTCGGGAAGGGCGCAGATGGATACGCAGTATTTT CASSSGRAQMDTQYF
- TRBD1 TRBJ2-1 TRBV9 TGTGCCAGCAGCCCAACAGGGACAGGGAGGGGAAATGAGCAGTTCTTC CASSPTGTGRGNEQFF
- TRBD2 TRBJ2-7 TRBV11-2 TGTGCCAGCAGCTTAGCGGTAGCGGGGGCTAGCTCCTACGAGCAGTACTTC CASSLAVAGASSYEQYF
- TRBD1 TRBJ1-1 TRBV2 TGTGCCAGCAGTGGACAGGGTACTGAAGCTTTCTTT CASSGQGTEAFF
- TRBD1 TRBJ2-7 TRBV5-1 TGCGCCAGCGGGGACAGGGGTTACGAGCAGTACTTC CASGDRGYEQYF
- - TRBJ1-2 TRBV2 TGTGCCAGCGGAGAGACAGACGGATATGGCTACACCTTC CASGETDGYGYTF
- - TRBJ2-3 TRBV5-1 TGCGCCAGCAGCTTGGAAGGGGGAGAGTGGGATACGCAGTATTTT CASSLEGGEWDTQYF
- - TRBJ2-1 TRBV20-1 TGCAGTGCTAGTACCAGAAGCTCCTACAATGAGCAGTTCTTC CSASTRSSYNEQFF
- TRBD1 TRBJ2-5 TRBV5-5 TGTGCCAGCAGCTTGTCACCACAGGGGGGAGAGACCCAGTACTTC CASSLSPQGGETQYF
- - TRBJ2-1 TRBV2 TGTGCCAGCAGTGGCTTTGGGGCCTCCTACAATGAGCAGTTCTTC CASSGFGASYNEQFF
- TRBD2 TRBJ2-7 TRBV3-1/TRBV3-2 TGTGCCAGCAGTCCCAGACTAGCGGGAGTTAGCTCCTACGAGCAGTACTTC CASSPRLAGVSSYEQYF
- - TRBJ2-7 TRBV5-5 TGTGCCAGCAGCTTTGGAGGCTACGAGCAGTACTTC CASSFGGYEQYF
- - TRBJ2-7 TRBV3-1/TRBV3-2 TGTGCCAGCAGCCAACGTAGTACCTACGAGCAGTACTTC CASSQRSTYEQYF
- - TRBJ2-5 TRBV10-3 TGTGCCATCAGTGAGAAGCAGGGAACCCAAGAGACCCAGTACTTC CAISEKQGTQETQYF
- - TRBJ2-7 TRBV19 TGTGCCAGTAGTATCTCGAACAGTTACGAGCAGTACTTC CASSISNSYEQYF
- TRBD1 TRBJ2-7 TRBV23-1 TGCGCCAGCAGTCAATCGTGGGACAGGGACTACGAGCAGTACTTC CASSQSWDRDYEQYF
- TRBD2 TRBJ2-3 TRBV2 TGTGCCAGCCTAAGATTAGCGGGAGTAACAGATACGCAGTATTTT CASLRLAGVTDTQYF
- - TRBJ1-1 TRBV24-1 TGTGCCACCAGTGAGGGACTGTCGAACACTGAAGCTTTCTTT CATSEGLSNTEAFF
- TRBD2 TRBJ2-1 TRBV5-1 TGCGCCAGCAGCTTTCCAGGACTAGCGCAGGTCAATGAGCAGTTCTTC CASSFPGLAQVNEQFF
- TRBD2 TRBJ2-2 TRBV5-6 TGTGCCAGCAGAAAGGGACTAGCGATGAACACCGGGGAGCTGTTTTTT CASRKGLAMNTGELFF
- - TRBJ1-5 TRBV5-4 TGTGCCAGCAGCTCGGGTCTCAGTCAGCCCCAGCATTTT CASSSGLSQPQHF
- - TRBJ1-1 TRBV3-1/TRBV3-2 TGTGCCAGCAGCCGCTTCAGGGTGGGCACTGAAGCTTTCTTT CASSRFRVGTEAFF
- TRBD1 TRBJ1-4 TRBV3-1/TRBV3-2 TGTGCCAGCAGCTTACGTACAGGGGGGAATAATGAAAAACTGTTTTTT CASSLRTGGNNEKLFF
- TRBD1 TRBJ2-1 TRBV10-1 TGCGCCAGCAGGTTGGGACAGGGGATTGGAAATGAGCAGTTCTTC CASRLGQGIGNEQFF
- - TRBJ2-1 TRBV5-1 TGCGCCAGCAGACTCCGGGACACCGGGAATGAGCAGTTCTTC CASRLRDTGNEQFF